This passage covers 22 T cell receptor beta chains from one sample sequenced in a study of blood T cell repertoires in COVID-19. Measured with immunoSEQ multiplex PCR; TCRdb has only the in-frame clones, and not every one. This table holds fewer than 400,000 clones, around 90% found once. The sample was PBMCs or T cells enriched from blood (not recorded which). The receptors originated from a young man who had recovered from COVID-19.

This CDR3 is CASSPDRATDTQYF. The CDR3 DNA is TGCGCCAGCAGCCCCGACAGAGCCACAGATACGCAGTATTTT. J is TRBJ2-3 and V is TRBV5-1, with TRBD1 as a possible D gene (5 bases). The V gene lost 4 bases and the J gene lost 2 bases, with 11 bases spanning the gap. The CDR3 totals 14 residues. Germline CDR1 and CDR2: SGHRS and YFSETQ.

In this sample, this clone turned up once. V gene TRBV2 combines with J gene TRBJ1-6; D remains ambiguous. Trimming shortened V by 10 bases and J by 4 bases, and 11 bases separated the two germline ends. Looked up from germline, CDR1 is SNHLY and CDR2 is FYNNEI. The CDR3 contains 13 residues. CDR3 in DNA: TGTGCCACAACTCAACAGTATAATTCACCCCTCCACTTT. Protein product: CATTQQYNSPLHF.

The V and J genes are TRBV21-1 and TRBJ2-7; the table calls TRBD1, which could not be checked here. TRBV21-1 is termed a pseudogene. This CDR3 region has 18 residues. The chain's CDR3 is CASSKVRGRTGSSYEQYF. The CDR3 DNA follows: TGTGCCAGCAGCAAAGTTCGGGGAAGGACAGGGTCCTCCTACGAGCAGTACTTC.

The rearrangement uses TRBV5-1 and TRBJ1-5; 12 bases fit TRBD1. The CDR3 has 15 amino acids. The ends lost 4 bases at V and 4 bases at J; junction bases unmatched: 3. The germline V gene encodes CDR1 SGHRS and CDR2 YFSETQ. CDR3 sequence reads: CASSAGQGANQPQHF. The CDR3 coding sequence is TGCGCCAGCAGCGCGGGACAGGGGGCGAATCAGCCCCAGCATTTT.

The chain uses TRBV7-9 and TRBJ2-7; 12 nucleotides line up with TRBD2. The length of the CDR3 is 16 residues. The V gene's germline CDR1 is SEHNR and CDR2 FQNEAQ (reference sequence). The J segment lost 3 bases and the V segment lost 4 bases, leaving 7 bases of the junction unmatched. In DNA form, the CDR3 reads TGTGCCAGCAGCTCTACTAGCGGGGGGACCTACTACGAGCAGTACTTC. It specifies CASSSTSGGTYYEQYF.

The chain recombines TRBV20-1 with TRBJ2-1, with unresolved D. Deletions cut 3 bases from V and 1 base from J, with 7 bases between. The V gene's germline CDR1 is DFQATT and CDR2 SNEGSKA (reference sequence). The CDR3 totals 13 residues. In DNA, the CDR3 is TGCAGTGCTAGTCTACCTTCCTACAATGAGCAGTTCTTC. This codes for CSASLPSYNEQFF.

The genes are TRBV19 and TRBJ1-5, with D uncertain. The CDR3 spans 14 residues. The V gene's germline CDR1 is LNHDA and CDR2 SQIVND (reference sequence). V was shortened by 4 bases and J by 0 bases, with 7 bases between the two germline ends. This chain's CDR3 is CASSRRDSNQPQHF. In DNA, the CDR3 is TGTGCCAGTAGTAGGCGGGATAGCAATCAGCCCCAGCATTTT.

V and J are TRBV9 and TRBJ2-1; TRBD2 might be the D (7 bases). Germline CDR1 reads SGDLS; CDR2 reads YYNGEE. The V gene lost 3 bases and the J gene lost 4 bases, with 8 bases spanning the gap. CDR3 size: 13 residues. The CDR3 spells CASSEGGYNEQFF. The CDR3 DNA reads TGTGCCAGCAGCGAGGGGGGGTACAATGAGCAGTTCTTC. The whole variable domain, remainder taken from reference TRBV9 and TRBJ2-1, is DSGVTQTPKHLITATGQRVTLRCSPRSGDLSVYWYQQSLDQGLQFLIQYYNGEERAKGNILERFSAQQFPDLHSELNLSSLELGDSALYFCASSEGGYNEQFFGPGTRLTVL.

The chain uses TRBV28 and TRBJ1-6, with D unresolved. CDR3 size: 15 residues. Looked up from germline, CDR1 is MDHEN and CDR2 is SYDVKM. V shed 5 bases and J shed 7 bases, with 15 bases lying between them. The CDR3, as DNA: TGTGCCAGCAGTGCCCCGCAGAGGGCGAATTCACCCCTCCACTTT. Amino acids: CASSAPQRANSPLHF.

The chain joins TRBV7-2 to TRBJ2-1; a possible D gene is TRBD2 (7 bases). From germline, CDR1 is SGHTA and CDR2 FQGNSA. The CDR3 loop spans 17 amino acids. The ends were cut back, 1 base at V and 6 bases at J, with 19 bases in the middle. CDR3 region: CASSLVVRGAAGNEQFF. The DNA of the CDR3 is TGTGCCAGCAGCTTAGTGGTACGGGGGGCCGCCGGCAATGAGCAGTTCTTC.

This clone was recorded a few times. CDR3 region: CASRETGLNQPQHF. DNA of the CDR3: TGTGCCAGCAGAGAGACAGGGCTGAATCAGCCCCAGCATTTT. The V call is TRBV2, the J call TRBJ1-5; 7 bases are shared with TRBD1. Trimming removed 6 bases from V and 4 bases from J; junction bases left unmatched: 6. The CDR3 runs 14 residues. Germline V CDR1 and CDR2: SNHLY, FYNNEI.

The rearrangement joins TRBV28 to TRBJ2-1; no reliable D call. The CDR3 extends over 11 amino acids. CDR1 is MDHEN and CDR2 is SYDVKM in the germline V gene. V lost 5 bases and J lost 4, with 3 bases in between. DNA of the CDR3: TGTGCCAGCAGTCCATACAATGAGCAGTTCTTC. As protein: CASSPYNEQFF.

CDR3 residues: CAISERDTQYF. The CDR3 region has the DNA TGTGCCATCAGTGAGCGGGATACGCAGTATTTT. This chain links TRBV10-3 with TRBJ2-3; D is ambiguous. V was pared by 2 bases and J by 6 bases, with 3 bases between. The CDR3 is 11 amino acids. Germline CDR1 and CDR2: ENHRY and SYGVKD.

This sequence joins TRBV7-6 and TRBJ2-3; 10 bases agree with TRBD2. The CDR3 sequence is 15 residues long. Trimming removed 6 bases from V and 3 bases from J; junction bases left unmatched: 6. The germline gives CDR1 SGHVS, CDR2 FNYEAQ. CDR3 nucleotides: TGTGCCAGCAGTTTCCAGCGGGGGGGAACAGATACGCAGTATTTT. It encodes CASSFQRGGTDTQYF.

V usage is TRBV6-1 and J usage is TRBJ2-3; 7 nucleotides align to TRBD1. The CDR3 consists of 16 residues. Trimming took 0 bases from V and 5 from J; bases not matched to a gene: 8. Per germline, CDR1 MNHNS and CDR2 SASEGT. CDR3 bases: TGTGCCAGCAGTGAAGCGGGGGTGCAGGGGGTAGATACGCAGTATTTT. Translating it yields CASSEAGVQGVDTQYF.

The chain combines TRBV13 with TRBJ1-5, with D perhaps TRBD1 (5 bases). The CDR3 has 14 residues. Trimming shortened V by 5 bases and J by 3 bases, and 11 bases separated the two germline ends. Germline CDR1 and CDR2: PRHDT and FYEKMQ (reference sequence). The CDR3 is CASSQGHLNQPQHF. The CDR3 coding sequence is TGTGCCAGCAGCCAAGGACACCTCAATCAGCCCCAGCATTTT.

This CDR3 is CASSWDGGREQYF. DNA of the CDR3: TGCGCCAGCAGCTGGGACGGGGGGCGCGAGCAGTACTTC. The rearrangement uses TRBV5-1 and TRBJ2-7; a possible D gene is TRBD2 (7 bases). Trimming cost V 3 bases and J 6 bases, with 13 bases left between them. CDR1 is SGHRS and CDR2 is YFSETQ in the germline V gene. This CDR3 region has 13 residues. Based on the CDR3 plus reference TRBV5-1 and TRBJ2-7, the full variable domain is KAGVTQTPRYLIKTRGQQVTLSCSPISGHRSVSWYQQTPGQGLQFLFEYFSETQRNKGNFPGRFSGRQFSNSRSEMNVSTLELGDSALYLCASSWDGGREQYFGPGTRLTVT.

V usage is TRBV7-9 and J usage is TRBJ1-5, with 8 bases lining up with TRBD1. The CDR3 consists of 16 residues. Unmatched junction bases numbered 7, after V lost 4 bases and J lost 2 bases. CDR1 and CDR2 from the germline V gene are SEHNR and FQNEAQ (reference sequence). The CDR3, as DNA: TGTGCCAGCAGCTACCATGACAGGGGAGGCAATCAGCCCCAGCATTTT. It is translated as CASSYHDRGGNQPQHF.

This rearrangement joins TRBV7-8 to TRBJ2-3; TRBD1 might be the D (6 bases). The CDR3 has 17 amino acids. V shed 4 bases and J shed 2 bases, with 19 bases lying between them. The V gene's germline CDR1 is SGHVS and CDR2 FQNEAQ. The CDR3 loop is CASSSRTAQDLTDTQYF. CDR3 nucleotides: TGTGCCAGCAGCTCAAGGACAGCTCAGGATCTCACAGATACGCAGTATTTT.

This clone was found a few times. V and J are TRBV9 and TRBJ1-2; TRBD1 matches at 7 bases. Germline V gene lookup returns CDR1 SGDLS and CDR2 YYNGEE. Losses at the gene ends were 4 bases for V and 4 bases for J; bases not matched to a gene: 7. CDR3 length: 14 residues. CDR3 loop: CASSKGAGPYGYTF. For the CDR3, the DNA is TGTGCCAGCAGCAAGGGGGCAGGACCCTATGGCTACACCTTC.

The chain is built from TRBV13 and TRBJ2-7; TRBD1 matches at 7 bases. This CDR3 has 14 residues. Germline CDR1 reads PRHDT; CDR2 reads FYEKMQ (reference sequence). V was pared by 3 bases and J by 2 bases, with 4 bases of the junction left unmatched. Written as DNA, the CDR3 is TGTGCCAGCAGCTTGACAGGGTGGACCTACGAGCAGTACTTC. This sequence encodes CASSLTGWTYEQYF.

The chain uses TRBV5-1 and TRBJ2-7; 10 bases line up with TRBD1. J was trimmed by 1 base and V by 4 bases; bases with no gene match: 5. Germline loops: CDR1 SGHRS, CDR2 YFSETQ. CDR3 length: 15 residues. As DNA, the CDR3 is TGCGCCAGCAGCCCTCCGGGACAGGGGTCCTACGAGCAGTACTTC. Protein product: CASSPPGQGSYEQYF. The variable domain in full, completed from reference TRBV5-1 and TRBJ2-7, reads KAGVTQTPRYLIKTRGQQVTLSCSPISGHRSVSWYQQTPGQGLQFLFEYFSETQRNKGNFPGRFSGRQFSNSRSEMNVSTLELGDSALYLCASSPPGQGSYEQYFGPGTRLTVT.